These T cell receptor beta chains were read from a single sample in a study of blood T cell repertoires in COVID-19. Only in-frame clones appear in the TCRdb table, and some are missing; sequencing was by immunoSEQ multiplex PCR. The data contain over 250,000 clones, 82% of them singletons. Material: PBMCs or T cells enriched from blood (not recorded which). The source of these receptors is a man in his forties or fifties who had been exposed to COVID-19. The CDR3 runs from the conserved cysteine through the conserved F or W. The D gene is left open where the match is weak. Clone size appears in some rows only: once, few, many, or a class for an expanded clone.

j_gene: TRBJ2-7
v_gene: TRBV15
d_gene: TRBD2
abundance: .
CDR3aa: CATSRGLAGGFKNEQYF
CDR3nt: TGTGCCACCAGCAGAGGGCTAGCGGGAGGTTTTAAGAACGAGCAGTACTTC

j_gene: TRBJ2-7
v_gene: TRBV13
d_gene: .
abundance: .
CDR3aa: CASSLNRRVYEQYF
CDR3nt: TGTGCCAGCAGCTTGAATCGGCGGGTCTACGAGCAGTACTTC

j_gene: TRBJ1-6
v_gene: TRBV11-2
d_gene: TRBD1
abundance: once
CDR3aa: CASSLDRPTGASYNSPLHF
CDR3nt: TGTGCCAGCAGCTTAGATCGGCCGACAGGGGCATCCTATAATTCACCCCTCCACTTT

j_gene: TRBJ2-3
v_gene: TRBV7-9
d_gene: .
abundance: .
CDR3aa: CASSPTSFSNTQYF
CDR3nt: TGTGCCAGCAGCCCTACTAGTTTTTCCAATACGCAGTATTTT

j_gene: TRBJ2-3
v_gene: TRBV7-2
d_gene: TRBD2
abundance: .
CDR3aa: CASSLAGSGNLDTQYF
CDR3nt: TGTGCCAGCAGCTTAGCGGGTAGCGGGAATCTAGATACGCAGTATTTT

j_gene: TRBJ2-1
v_gene: TRBV28
d_gene: .
abundance: .
CDR3aa: CASSWSQGPWSSQFF
CDR3nt: TGTGCCAGCAGTTGGAGCCAGGGTCCCTGGAGTTCGCAGTTCTTC

j_gene: TRBJ1-4
v_gene: TRBV10-3
d_gene: .
abundance: .
CDR3aa: CAISVGGPGTNEKLFF
CDR3nt: TGTGCCATCAGTGTTGGAGGGCCGGGAACTAATGAAAAACTGTTTTTT

j_gene: TRBJ1-4
v_gene: TRBV19
d_gene: TRBD1
abundance: .
CDR3aa: CASSPKMDRVEKLFF
CDR3nt: TGTGCCAGTAGTCCCAAAATGGACAGGGTCGAAAAACTGTTTTTT

j_gene: TRBJ1-1
v_gene: TRBV13
d_gene: TRBD1
abundance: .
CDR3aa: CASSLRQGMNTEAFF
CDR3nt: TGTGCCAGCAGCCTCAGACAGGGGATGAACACTGAAGCTTTCTTT

j_gene: TRBJ1-1
v_gene: TRBV29-1
d_gene: .
abundance: .
CDR3aa: CSVRGKMNTEAFF
CDR3nt: TGCAGCGTTCGGGGAAAGATGAACACTGAAGCTTTCTTT

j_gene: TRBJ2-1
v_gene: TRBV11-2
d_gene: TRBD2
abundance: .
CDR3aa: CASSAPSGGSSYEQFF
CDR3nt: TGTGCCAGCAGCGCCCCTAGTGGCGGGAGTTCGTATGAGCAGTTCTTC

j_gene: TRBJ2-2
v_gene: TRBV14
d_gene: TRBD2
abundance: .
CDR3aa: CASSSGLVGLSGELFF
CDR3nt: TGTGCCAGCAGCTCCGGACTAGTAGGGTTATCCGGGGAGCTGTTTTTT

j_gene: TRBJ1-3
v_gene: TRBV5-4
d_gene: .
abundance: .
CDR3aa: CASSFKDIGNTIYF
CDR3nt: TGTGCCAGCAGCTTCAAGGACATTGGAAACACCATATATTTT

j_gene: TRBJ2-2
v_gene: TRBV6-5
d_gene: .
abundance: once
CDR3aa: CASRGYANTGELFF
CDR3nt: TGTGCCAGCAGGGGCTATGCGAACACCGGGGAGCTGTTTTTT

j_gene: TRBJ2-7
v_gene: TRBV29-1
d_gene: .
abundance: .
CDR3aa: CSAARTQYEQYF
CDR3nt: TGCAGCGCTGCCAGAACACAATACGAGCAGTACTTC

j_gene: TRBJ2-2
v_gene: TRBV25-1
d_gene: TRBD2
abundance: .
CDR3aa: CASRTLAGQAGELFF
CDR3nt: TGTGCCAGCAGGACACTAGCGGGGCAAGCCGGGGAGCTGTTTTTT

j_gene: TRBJ2-5
v_gene: TRBV4-2
d_gene: .
abundance: .
CDR3aa: CASSQDVGGETQYF
CDR3nt: TGTGCCAGCAGCCAAGATGTTGGGGGGGAGACCCAGTACTTC

j_gene: TRBJ2-3
v_gene: TRBV7-3
d_gene: TRBD1
abundance: .
CDR3aa: CASSATGAGLYF
CDR3nt: TGTGCCAGCAGCGCGACAGGGGCTGGATTGTATTTT

j_gene: TRBJ1-6
v_gene: TRBV4-1
d_gene: .
abundance: .
CDR3aa: CASSQDRVKNSPLHF
CDR3nt: TGCGCCAGCAGCCAAGACAGGGTAAAGAATTCACCCCTCCACTTT

j_gene: TRBJ1-5
v_gene: TRBV18
d_gene: .
abundance: few
CDR3aa: CASSPWDNSNQPQHF
CDR3nt: TGTGCCAGCTCACCATGGGACAATAGCAATCAGCCCCAGCATTTT

j_gene: TRBJ2-2
v_gene: TRBV7-9
d_gene: .
abundance: few
CDR3aa: CASTYSNTGELFF
CDR3nt: TGTGCCAGCACTTACAGCAACACCGGGGAGCTGTTTTTT

j_gene: TRBJ2-5
v_gene: TRBV5-1
d_gene: .
abundance: .
CDR3aa: CASSVGDQGKETQYF
CDR3nt: TGCGCCAGCAGCGTTGGGGATCAGGGTAAAGAGACCCAGTACTTC

j_gene: TRBJ2-5
v_gene: TRBV9
d_gene: .
abundance: .
CDR3aa: CASSRGTPSAQYF
CDR3nt: TGTGCCAGCAGCCGGGGGACCCCTTCTGCCCAGTACTTC

j_gene: TRBJ1-2
v_gene: TRBV11-2
d_gene: TRBD1
abundance: many
CDR3aa: CASSLPRDRGYGYTF
CDR3nt: TGTGCCAGCAGCTTACCCCGGGACAGGGGTTATGGCTACACCTTC

j_gene: TRBJ1-2
v_gene: TRBV6-1
d_gene: .
abundance: .
CDR3aa: CASSELGLWGYTF
CDR3nt: TGTGCCAGCAGTGAGTTGGGGCTCTGGGGCTACACCTTC

j_gene: TRBJ2-6
v_gene: TRBV10-3
d_gene: .
abundance: .
CDR3aa: CAIREGASGANVLTF
CDR3nt: TGTGCCATCAGGGAGGGGGCCTCTGGGGCCAACGTCCTGACTTTC

j_gene: TRBJ1-5
v_gene: TRBV19
d_gene: .
abundance: .
CDR3aa: CASSIDHGGGNQPQHF
CDR3nt: TGTGCCAGTAGTATAGATCATGGGGGGGGCAATCAGCCCCAGCATTTT

j_gene: TRBJ1-5
v_gene: TRBV2
d_gene: .
abundance: .
CDR3aa: CASRGRDHNQPQHF
CDR3nt: TGTGCCAGCAGGGGCAGGGATCACAATCAGCCCCAGCATTTT

j_gene: TRBJ2-7
v_gene: TRBV6-5
d_gene: .
abundance: .
CDR3aa: CASSLEGSYEQYF
CDR3nt: TGTGCCAGCAGCCTCGAGGGCTCCTACGAGCAGTACTTC

j_gene: TRBJ2-3
v_gene: TRBV24-1
d_gene: TRBD2
abundance: few
CDR3aa: CATSDLKRDSTDTQYF
CDR3nt: TGTGCCACCAGTGACCTCAAGCGGGATAGCACAGATACGCAGTATTTT

j_gene: TRBJ2-1
v_gene: TRBV3-1/TRBV3-2
d_gene: TRBD2
abundance: few
CDR3aa: CASSHKGTSANEQFF
CDR3nt: TGTGCCAGCAGCCATAAGGGGACTAGCGCTAATGAGCAGTTCTTC

j_gene: TRBJ2-5
v_gene: TRBV5-6
d_gene: .
abundance: once
CDR3aa: CASSRRRDTSVGAQYF
CDR3nt: TGTGCCAGCAGCAGGCGCCGGGACACCTCGGTGGGGGCCCAGTACTTC

j_gene: TRBJ1-6
v_gene: TRBV7-9
d_gene: .
abundance: .
CDR3aa: CASSYRLLPNSPLHF
CDR3nt: TGTGCCAGCAGCTATAGACTCCTGCCTAATTCACCCCTCCACTTT

j_gene: TRBJ1-5
v_gene: TRBV30
d_gene: .
abundance: .
CDR3aa: CAWSPGGGSQPQHF
CDR3nt: TGTGCCTGGAGCCCTGGGGGGGGGAGTCAGCCCCAGCATTTT

j_gene: TRBJ2-1
v_gene: TRBV11-2
d_gene: .
abundance: once
CDR3aa: CASRPSRGEQFF
CDR3nt: TGTGCCAGCAGGCCAAGCAGGGGTGAGCAGTTCTTC

j_gene: TRBJ1-6
v_gene: TRBV5-6
d_gene: TRBD1
abundance: .
CDR3aa: CASGTGGMSSPLHF
CDR3nt: TGTGCCAGCGGTACAGGGGGCATGAGTTCACCCCTCCACTTT

j_gene: TRBJ1-1
v_gene: TRBV3-1/TRBV3-2
d_gene: TRBD1
abundance: few
CDR3aa: CASSRGQGGTEAFF
CDR3nt: TGTGCCAGCAGCAGGGGACAGGGTGGTACTGAAGCTTTCTTT

j_gene: TRBJ2-1
v_gene: TRBV2
d_gene: .
abundance: once
CDR3aa: CASSVLQNNEQFF
CDR3nt: TGTGCCAGCAGTGTCCTCCAGAACAATGAGCAGTTCTTC

j_gene: TRBJ1-1
v_gene: TRBV7-8
d_gene: .
abundance: few
CDR3aa: CASSLTTEGGRNTEAFF
CDR3nt: TGTGCCAGCAGCCTGACGACAGAGGGAGGGAGGAACACTGAAGCTTTCTTT

j_gene: TRBJ1-1
v_gene: TRBV5-1
d_gene: .
abundance: .
CDR3aa: CASSLESSMNTEAFF
CDR3nt: TGCGCCAGCAGCTTGGAGTCTTCTATGAACACTGAAGCTTTCTTT

j_gene: TRBJ2-2
v_gene: TRBV19
d_gene: TRBD1
abundance: once
CDR3aa: CASRDRANTGELFF
CDR3nt: TGTGCCAGTAGAGACAGGGCGAACACCGGGGAGCTGTTTTTT

j_gene: TRBJ1-1
v_gene: TRBV25-1
d_gene: TRBD1
abundance: .
CDR3aa: CASRATGGLNTEAFF
CDR3nt: TGTGCCAGCCGAGCGACAGGGGGTTTGAACACTGAAGCTTTCTTT

j_gene: TRBJ2-2
v_gene: TRBV7-2
d_gene: .
abundance: .
CDR3aa: CASSLGQNTGELFF
CDR3nt: TGTGCCAGCAGCCTCGGACAGAACACCGGGGAGCTGTTTTTT

j_gene: TRBJ2-7
v_gene: TRBV12-3/TRBV12-4
d_gene: .
abundance: .
CDR3aa: CASSFLNHEQYF
CDR3nt: TGTGCCAGCAGTTTTCTAAACCACGAGCAGTACTTC

j_gene: TRBJ2-2
v_gene: TRBV24-1
d_gene: TRBD2
abundance: once
CDR3aa: CATTRSAGTGELFF
CDR3nt: TGTGCCACCACCCGATCAGCGGGAACCGGGGAGCTGTTTTTT

j_gene: TRBJ2-6
v_gene: TRBV12-5
d_gene: .
abundance: .
CDR3aa: CASGIAAGSGANVLTF
CDR3nt: TGTGCTAGTGGTATTGCTGCGGGCTCTGGGGCCAACGTCCTGACTTTC

j_gene: TRBJ1-5
v_gene: TRBV19
d_gene: .
abundance: .
CDR3aa: CASSTGIGNQPQHF
CDR3nt: TGTGCCAGTAGTACAGGGATTGGCAATCAGCCCCAGCATTTT